The sequence of this T cell receptor (beta chain) was determined in a study of neoadjuvant anti-PD-1 for oral cavity cancer. V shed 2 bases and J shed 5 bases, with 9 bases lying between them. Per the germline V gene, CDR1 is SGHTA and CDR2 is FQGNSA. The CDR3 is made up of 14 amino acids. TCRdb's table, derived via immunoSEQ multiplex PCR, lists solely in-frame clones and lacks some. The table records approximately 13,000 clones, approximately 75% of them present only once. As for time point: after neoadjuvant nivolumab, at surgical resection. This clone has a handful of counts. The genes are TRBV7-2 and TRBJ2-2, with D possibly matching TRBD2 (5 bases). The sequence was collected from a person between 40 and 79 years old with oral cavity squamous cell carcinoma. The material was PBMCs, obtained after nivolumab (anti-PD-1) treatment. The CDR3 DNA reads TGTGCCAGCAGCTTAATCCGAGGGACCGGGGAGCTGTTTTTT. Translated, it gives CASSLIRGTGELFF.